This TCR beta chain stems from a study of T cell repertoires in cytomegalovirus infection. Whole-study context: The authors relied on CMV epitopes, both recently identified HLA-C-restricted and well-studied HLA-B-restricted. Matching HLA type, along with CMV infection, was indicated by public TCR beta signatures. General study points: CMV-specific HLA-C-restricted TCR beta clonotypes dominated the ex vivo response. People with CMV and the relevant HLA were identified by cumulative public TCR beta family frequency.

This clonotype has a count of ten or more. The antigen is not known. The CDR3 has 13 amino acids. Per the germline V gene, CDR1 is KGHSH and CDR2 is LQKENI. V was cut by 8 bases and J by 1 base, with 11 bases left in between. TCRdb independently ran MiXCR on the reads; one entry per CDR3 protein. Found here are under 850,000 distinct CDR3 sequences, around 35% of them singletons; the top ten hold 15% to 20%. This receptor was taken from a human donor in good health (CMV status not recorded). Some clones in this sample may be carry-over from other donors' samples. Sequencing was performed on cultured PBMCs, taken from culture after CMV antigen stimulation. The V and J genes are TRBV18 and TRBJ1-1, with TRBD1 as a possible D gene (5 bases). In DNA, the CDR3 is TGTGCCAGCAGCCCCACAGGGAACACTGAAGCTTTCTTT. Its protein product is CASSPTGNTEAFF. Full variable domain (rest looked up from reference TRBV18 and TRBJ1-1): NAGVMQNPRHLVRRRGQEARLRCSPMKGHSHVYWYRQLPEEGLKFMVYLQKENIIDESGMPKERFSAEFPKEGPSILRIQQVVRGDSAAYFCASSPTGNTEAFFGQGTRLTVV.